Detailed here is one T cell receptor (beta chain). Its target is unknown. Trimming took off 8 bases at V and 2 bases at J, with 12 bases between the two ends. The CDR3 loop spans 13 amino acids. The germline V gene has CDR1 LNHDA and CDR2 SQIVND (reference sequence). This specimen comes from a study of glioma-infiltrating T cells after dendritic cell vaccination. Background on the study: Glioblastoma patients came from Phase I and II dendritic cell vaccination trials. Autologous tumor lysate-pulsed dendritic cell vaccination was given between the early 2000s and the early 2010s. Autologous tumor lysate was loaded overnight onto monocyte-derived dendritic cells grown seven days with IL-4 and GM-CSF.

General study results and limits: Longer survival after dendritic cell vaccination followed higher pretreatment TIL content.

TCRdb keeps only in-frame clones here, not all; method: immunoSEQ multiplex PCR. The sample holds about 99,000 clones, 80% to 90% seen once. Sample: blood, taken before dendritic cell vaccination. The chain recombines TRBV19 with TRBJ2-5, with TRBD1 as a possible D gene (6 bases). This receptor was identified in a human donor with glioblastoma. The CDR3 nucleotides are TGTGCCAGTCGACAGGCCTTTCAAGAGACCCAGTACTTC. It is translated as CASRQAFQETQYF.